This TCR beta chain was retrieved from a study of molecular identifiers for immune sequencing clone quantification. Trimming took 4 bases from V and 8 from J, leaving 21 bases between them. CDR3 length: 17 amino acids. Germline CDR1 and CDR2: SEHNR and FQNEAQ (reference sequence). At least ten counts were recorded for this clonotype. The antigen remains unidentified. As previously described, bulk TCR libraries were made using listed TCR primers. TCRdb reprocessed the PCR reads via MiXCR and lists one record per CDR3 protein. Of under 650,000 distinct CDR3 sequences in the sample, 20% are singletons; the top ten hold 0.75% to 0.95%. Using 10%, 30% or 50% RNA, naive CD8 libraries were derived from roughly 20,000 to 1,000,000 sorted cells. Naive CD8 T cells were sorted, and the gate applied was CD8+CD4-CCR7+CD45RA+. Study results and caveats: Spiked TCR RNA from one Jurkat cell reportedly showed up when mixed among 1 million or so naive cells.

The receptor was derived from a human donor in good health. Some libraries in this study had Jurkat cell RNA spiked in. Material: naive CD8+ T cells from blood, with Jurkat cell RNA spiked in. Indicated subset: FACS-sorted CD8+CD4-CCR7+CD45RA+ naive T cells. J is TRBJ1-6 and V is TRBV7-9; unclear D gene. The chain's CDR3 is CASSSLVSGRPDSPLHF. The CDR3 DNA reads TGTGCCAGCAGCTCCCTGGTTTCGGGCCGCCCCGATTCACCCCTCCACTTT.